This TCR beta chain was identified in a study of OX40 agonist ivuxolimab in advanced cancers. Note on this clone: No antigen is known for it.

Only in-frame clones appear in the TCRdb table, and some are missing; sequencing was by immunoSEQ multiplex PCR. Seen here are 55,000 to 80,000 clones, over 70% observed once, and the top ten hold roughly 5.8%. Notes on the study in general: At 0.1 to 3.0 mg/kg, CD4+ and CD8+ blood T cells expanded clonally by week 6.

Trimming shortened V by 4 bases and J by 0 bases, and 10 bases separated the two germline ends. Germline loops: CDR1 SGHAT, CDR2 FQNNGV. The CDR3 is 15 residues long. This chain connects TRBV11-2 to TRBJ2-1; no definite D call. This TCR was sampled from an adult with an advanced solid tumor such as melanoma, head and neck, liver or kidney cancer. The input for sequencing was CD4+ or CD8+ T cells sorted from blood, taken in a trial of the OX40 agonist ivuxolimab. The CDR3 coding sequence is TGTGCCAGCAGCTCCAGCGAAAGCTCCTACAATGAGCAGTTCTTC. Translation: CASSSSESSYNEQFF.